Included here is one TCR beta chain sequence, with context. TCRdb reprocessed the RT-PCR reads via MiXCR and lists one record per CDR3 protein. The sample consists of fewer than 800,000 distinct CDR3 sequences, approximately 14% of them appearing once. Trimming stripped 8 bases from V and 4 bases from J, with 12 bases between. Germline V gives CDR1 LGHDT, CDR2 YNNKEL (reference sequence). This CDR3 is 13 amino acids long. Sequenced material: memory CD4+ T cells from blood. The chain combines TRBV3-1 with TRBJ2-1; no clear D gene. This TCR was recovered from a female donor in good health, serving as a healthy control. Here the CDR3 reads CASESDPYNEQFF. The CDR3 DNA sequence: TGTGCCAGCGAGTCGGATCCGTACAATGAGCAGTTCTTC.